This T cell receptor beta chain stems from a study of shared clonotypes between healthy human individuals. At the level of the study: The study used three CD4 naive, three CD4 memory, two CD8 naive and one CD8 memory plate per donor.

Note on this clone: Its antigen is undetermined.

Genomic DNA from each subset was divided evenly over several immunoSEQ plates. Libraries were prepared by immunoSEQ multiplex PCR; TCRdb keeps only in-frame clonotypes and omits some of them. The sample carries more than 1.2 million clones, approximately 98.5% recorded once. Negatively enriched CD4+ T cells were divided by CD45RA into naive and memory. The study's findings and limits: Across subsets, estimated richness was generally greater for naive than for memory populations.

Sequenced input: naive CD4+ T cells sorted from blood. Subset denoted: CD45RA+ positively selected. This clonotype was obtained from a man younger than 40 in good health.

Here the CDR3 reads CASSQPRTQYF. The CDR3, as DNA: TGCGCCAGCAGCCAACCCAGGACCCAGTACTTC. This chain joins TRBV4-1 and TRBJ2-5; D not certain. Per germline, CDR1 MGHRA and CDR2 YSYEKL. The CDR3 contains 11 residues. Trimming took 2 bases from V and 7 from J, leaving 5 bases between them.